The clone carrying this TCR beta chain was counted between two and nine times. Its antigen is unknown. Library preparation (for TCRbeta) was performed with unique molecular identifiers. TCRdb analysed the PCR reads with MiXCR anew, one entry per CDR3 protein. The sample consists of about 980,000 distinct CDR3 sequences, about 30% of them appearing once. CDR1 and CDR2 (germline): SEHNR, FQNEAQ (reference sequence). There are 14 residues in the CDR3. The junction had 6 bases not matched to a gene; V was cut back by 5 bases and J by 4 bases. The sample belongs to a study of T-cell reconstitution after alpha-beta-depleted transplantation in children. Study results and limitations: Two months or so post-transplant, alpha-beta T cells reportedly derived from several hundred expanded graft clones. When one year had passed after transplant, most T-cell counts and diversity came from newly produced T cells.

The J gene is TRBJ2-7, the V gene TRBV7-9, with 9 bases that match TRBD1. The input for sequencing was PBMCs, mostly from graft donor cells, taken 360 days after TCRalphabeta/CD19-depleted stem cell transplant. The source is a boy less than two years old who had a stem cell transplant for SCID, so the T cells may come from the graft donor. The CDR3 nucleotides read TGTGCCAGCAGCCCTACAGGGGGCAGATACGAGCAGTACTTC. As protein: CASSPTGGRYEQYF.